These 6 T cell receptor beta chains share one sample of origin, sequenced in a study of T cells after yellow fever vaccination. TCRdb redid the calling of the 5' RACE reads with MiXCR, one entry per CDR3 protein. The sample has about 370,000 distinct CDR3 sequences, 11% seen once. Sequencing was performed on PBMCs, taken on the day of the first yellow fever vaccination. These receptors were taken from a man younger than 35 who received the YFV17D yellow fever vaccine.

Only a few counts were recorded for this clonotype. The J gene is TRBJ2-1, the V gene TRBV7-8; 9 bases are shared with TRBD1. Germline CDR1 reads SGHVS; CDR2 reads FQNEAQ. CDR3 size: 16 residues. The V segment lost 5 bases and the J segment 6 bases; nucleotides outside the gene matches: 11. The CDR3 sequence: CASSKRTGAFSNEQFF. The CDR3 DNA is TGTGCCAGCAGCAAACGGACAGGGGCATTCTCCAATGAGCAGTTCTTC. The whole variable domain, filled in from reference TRBV7-8 and TRBJ2-1, reads GAGVSQSPRYKVAKRGQDVALRCDPISGHVSLFWYQQALGQGPEFLTYFQNEAQLDKSGLPSDRFFAERPEGSVSTLKIQRTQQEDSAVYLCASSKRTGAFSNEQFFGPGTRLTVL.

V and J are TRBV19 and TRBJ2-7, with D perhaps matching TRBD1 (5 bases). The CDR3 has 12 amino acids. V shed 2 bases and J shed 4 bases, with 6 bases lying between them. CDR1 is LNHDA and CDR2 is SQIVND in the germline V gene (reference sequence). CDR3 nucleotide sequence: TGTGCCAGTAGTATAAGGGGATACGAGCAGTACTTC. Protein product: CASSIRGYEQYF.

This clonotype was seen a handful of times. The chain uses TRBV24-1 and TRBJ1-4; a weak D match, TRBD1 (5 bases). The V gene lost 2 bases and the J gene lost 4 bases, with 7 bases spanning the gap. The CDR3 covers 14 residues. Germline lookup yields CDR1 KGHDR and CDR2 SFDVKD. This CDR3 reads CATSDSGINEKLFF. The CDR3 region has the DNA TGTGCCACCAGTGATTCAGGGATTAATGAAAAACTGTTTTTT.

This clonotype showed up many times. At one of its ends the junction is not consistent with the germline gene, which may arise from a read error. This rearrangement joins TRBV5-6 to TRBJ2-4; D ambiguous. Germline V CDR1 and CDR2: SGHDT, YYEEEE. The CDR3 has 13 amino acids. The CDR3 bases are TGTGCCAGCAGCTTGTGGGCCAGAAACATTCAGTACTTC. Translated: CASSLWARNIQYF.

The rearrangement uses TRBV12-3 or TRBV12-4 and TRBJ2-2; D is possibly TRBD1 (5 bases). The CDR3 is 12 residues long. V was trimmed by 7 bases and J by 5 bases, leaving 8 bases between them. DNA for the CDR3: TGTGCCAGCACTTCAGGGACCGGGGAGCTGTTTTTT. This codes for CASTSGTGELFF.

The rearrangement links TRBV5-1 to TRBJ1-2; D ambiguous. Germline values: CDR1 SGHRS, CDR2 YFSETQ. Between the trimmed V and J ends, which lost 1 base and 3 bases, there was a span of 10 bases. This CDR3 contains 14 residues. CDR3 amino acids: CASSLTAEDYGYTF. CDR3 in DNA: TGCGCCAGCAGCTTGACAGCGGAGGACTATGGCTACACCTTC.